This T cell receptor (beta chain) was documented in a study of Tregs in tolerant kidney transplant recipients. Whole-study context: The nonmyeloablative bone marrow transplants came from related graft donors, with transient mixed chimerism. Broader study findings: In tolerant patients, donor-specific Tregs outgrew total Tregs, suggesting antigen-driven expansion. Findings come from small patient numbers and require larger validation.

Unstimulated regulatory T cells (CD4+CD25+CD127-), CD4+CD25- non-regulatory cells, CD4 and CD8 cells were FACS-sorted from thawed PBMCs. Regarding this clone: Its target is unknown.

The CDR3 totals 13 residues. J was trimmed by 6 bases and V by 3 bases; bases with no gene match: 2. Looked up from germline, CDR1 is SNHLY and CDR2 is FYNNEI. Using immunoSEQ multiplex PCR, the repertoire was profiled, and TCRdb retains in-frame clones only, with some absent. Altogether tens of thousands of clones are present, roughly 98% being singletons, with the ten largest covering approximately 0.56%. The TCR originated in a human donor who received a combined kidney and bone marrow transplant. Source: CD4+ T cells from blood, taken before the transplant. The chain recombines TRBV2 with TRBJ2-1, with 7 bases aligning to TRBD1. The CDR3 nucleotides are TGTGCCAGCAGTGAGGACAGGCGCAATGAGCAGTTCTTC. Encoded protein: CASSEDRRNEQFF. The full variable domain, in which reference TRBV2 and TRBJ2-1 provide the parts outside the CDR3, is EPEVTQTPSHQVTQMGQEVILRCVPISNHLYFYWYRQILGQKVEFLVSFYNNEISEKSEIFDDQFSVERPDGSNFTLKIRSTKLEDSAMYFCASSEDRRNEQFFGPGTRLTVL.